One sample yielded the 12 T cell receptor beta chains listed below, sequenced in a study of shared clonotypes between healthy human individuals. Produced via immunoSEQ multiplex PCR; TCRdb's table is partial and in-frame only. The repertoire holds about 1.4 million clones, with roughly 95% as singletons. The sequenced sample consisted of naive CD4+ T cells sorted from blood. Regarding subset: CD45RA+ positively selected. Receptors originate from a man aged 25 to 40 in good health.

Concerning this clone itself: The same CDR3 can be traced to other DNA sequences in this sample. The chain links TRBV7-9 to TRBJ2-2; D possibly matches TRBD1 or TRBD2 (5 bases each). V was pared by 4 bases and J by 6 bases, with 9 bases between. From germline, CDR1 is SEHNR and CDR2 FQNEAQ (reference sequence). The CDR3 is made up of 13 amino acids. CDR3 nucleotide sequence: TGTGCCAGCAGCTCGAGGGGTTCCGGGGAGCTGTTTTTT. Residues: CASSSRGSGELFF.

CDR3 sequence (DNA): TGTGCCAGCAGCCCGGGACGGAGACTAGCGGGAGGGCCTAGGGAGCAGTTCTTC. Amino acid sequence: CASSPGRRLAGGPREQFF. V usage is TRBV7-6 and J usage is TRBJ2-1; 14 nucleotides match TRBD2. The trim removed 5 bases at V and 10 bases at J, leaving 16 bases unmatched. Germline V lookup: CDR1 SGHVS, CDR2 FNYEAQ. This CDR3 is built from 18 residues.

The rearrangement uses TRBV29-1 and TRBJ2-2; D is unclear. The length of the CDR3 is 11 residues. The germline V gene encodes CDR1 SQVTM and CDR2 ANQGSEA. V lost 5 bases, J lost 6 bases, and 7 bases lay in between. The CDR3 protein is CSVSSPGELFF. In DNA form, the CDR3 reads TGCAGCGTTTCTAGTCCCGGGGAGCTGTTTTTT.

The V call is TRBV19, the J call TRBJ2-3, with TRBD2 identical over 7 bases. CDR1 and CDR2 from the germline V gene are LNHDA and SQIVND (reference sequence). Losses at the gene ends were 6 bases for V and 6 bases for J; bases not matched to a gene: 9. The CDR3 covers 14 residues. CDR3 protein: CASSKGRAWDTQYF. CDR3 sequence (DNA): TGTGCCAGTAGCAAGGGGAGGGCCTGGGATACGCAGTATTTT.

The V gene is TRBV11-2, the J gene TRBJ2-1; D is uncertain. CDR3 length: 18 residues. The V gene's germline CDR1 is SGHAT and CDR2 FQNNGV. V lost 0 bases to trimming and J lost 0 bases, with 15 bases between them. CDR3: CASSLEGVRPSSYNEQFF. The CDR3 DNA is TGTGCCAGCAGCTTAGAAGGCGTCAGGCCGAGCTCCTACAATGAGCAGTTCTTC.

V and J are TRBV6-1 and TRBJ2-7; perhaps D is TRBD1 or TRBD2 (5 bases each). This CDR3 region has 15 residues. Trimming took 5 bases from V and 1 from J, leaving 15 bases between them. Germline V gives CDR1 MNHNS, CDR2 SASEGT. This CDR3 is CASSPDRDGSYEQYF. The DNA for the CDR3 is TGTGCCAGCAGTCCCGATCGGGACGGGTCCTACGAGCAGTACTTC.

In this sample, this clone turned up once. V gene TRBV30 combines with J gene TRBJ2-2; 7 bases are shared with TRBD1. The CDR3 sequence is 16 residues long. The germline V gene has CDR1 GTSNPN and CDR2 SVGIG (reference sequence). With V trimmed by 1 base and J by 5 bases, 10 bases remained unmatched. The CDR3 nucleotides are TGTGCCTGGAGTGCCCTACAGGGGTCGGGAACCGGGGAGCTGTTTTTT. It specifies CAWSALQGSGTGELFF.

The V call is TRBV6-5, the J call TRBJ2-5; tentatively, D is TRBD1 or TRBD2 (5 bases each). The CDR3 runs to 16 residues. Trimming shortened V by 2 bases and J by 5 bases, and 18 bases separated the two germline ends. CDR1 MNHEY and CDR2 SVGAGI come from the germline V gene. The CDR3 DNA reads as TGTGCCAGCAGTTACGCTGTCGGCTTGGGGGAGGAGACCCAGTACTTC. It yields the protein CASSYAVGLGEETQYF.

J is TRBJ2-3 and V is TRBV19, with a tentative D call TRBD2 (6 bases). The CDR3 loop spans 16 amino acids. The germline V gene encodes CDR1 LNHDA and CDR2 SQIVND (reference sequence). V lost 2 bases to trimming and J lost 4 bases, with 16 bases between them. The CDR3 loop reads CASSISIIRGSDTQYF. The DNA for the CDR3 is TGTGCCAGTAGTATATCAATTATACGGGGGTCAGATACGCAGTATTTT.

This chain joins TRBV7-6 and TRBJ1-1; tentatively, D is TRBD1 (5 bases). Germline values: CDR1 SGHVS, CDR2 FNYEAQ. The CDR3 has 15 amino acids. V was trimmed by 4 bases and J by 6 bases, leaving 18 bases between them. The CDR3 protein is CASSSLGGPISEAFF. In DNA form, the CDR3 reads TGTGCCAGCAGCTCCCTGGGGGGTCCCATCTCTGAAGCTTTCTTT.

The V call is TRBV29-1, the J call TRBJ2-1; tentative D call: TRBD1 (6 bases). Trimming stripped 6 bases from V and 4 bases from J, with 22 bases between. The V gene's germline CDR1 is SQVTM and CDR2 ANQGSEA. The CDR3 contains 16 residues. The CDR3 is CSVDLPSGQLYNEQFF. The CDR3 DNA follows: TGCAGCGTGGACCTCCCGTCGGGACAACTTTACAATGAGCAGTTCTTC.

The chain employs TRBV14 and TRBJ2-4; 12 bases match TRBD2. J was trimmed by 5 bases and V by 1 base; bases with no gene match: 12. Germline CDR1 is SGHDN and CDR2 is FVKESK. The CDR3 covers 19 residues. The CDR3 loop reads CASSQVPTWTSGIENIQYF. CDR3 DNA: TGTGCCAGCAGCCAAGTCCCGACTTGGACTAGCGGGATAGAAAACATTCAGTACTTC.